These 4 T cell receptor beta chains came from one sample sequenced in a study of cytomegalovirus exposure and HLA in healthy donors (dated by TCRdb to about 2017). Libraries were prepared through the immunoSEQ multiplex PCR assay. For the multiplex PCR, a mixture combining 60 forward primers for TCR Vbeta segments and 13 reverse primers for TCR Jbeta segments was used. TCRdb retrieved this table from immuneACCESS and kept in-frame rearrangements only. Not all clones are present; in checked studies, unresolved V genes account for under half, and no reason is known for the remainder. Counted in this sample were about 170,000 clones; over 80% of them appeared once. The ten largest account for 2% to 2.5% of the sample. The sequencing input was PBMCs. Receptors were obtained from a male donor in good health and CMV-seronegative.

The V call is TRBV11-3, the J call TRBJ2-1; TRBD2 matches at 14 bases. This CDR3 is built from 16 residues. Germline CDR1 is SGHNT and CDR2 is YENEEA. Losses at the gene ends were 5 bases for V and 4 bases for J; bases not matched to a gene: 4. CDR3 sequence reads: CASSRGTSGGYNEQFF. In DNA form, the CDR3 reads TGTGCCAGCAGCAGGGGGACTAGCGGGGGTTACAATGAGCAGTTCTTC.

This chain joins TRBV6-5 and TRBJ2-2; D may be TRBD1 (6 bases). The CDR3 loop spans 15 amino acids. V lost 0 bases, J lost 8 bases, and 13 bases lay in between. Germline V gene sequence: CDR1 MNHEY, CDR2 SVGAGI. This CDR3 is CASSYSPAGVGELFF. The DNA for the CDR3 is TGTGCCAGCAGTTACTCTCCGGCAGGGGTGGGGGAGCTGTTTTTT.

As regards this clone: At the DNA level, this CDR3 is encoded by other sequences in the same sample as well. The chain is built from TRBV7-9 and TRBJ1-3; no clear D gene. The CDR3 totals 14 residues. Per the germline V gene, CDR1 is SEHNR and CDR2 is FQNEAQ (reference sequence). V lost 2 bases to trimming and J lost 4 bases, with 9 bases between them. The CDR3 nucleotides read TGTGCCAGCAGCTTAAGTAATAGCGGAAACACCATATATTTT. Translation gives CASSLSNSGNTIYF.

In this sample, this clone turned up a few times. V gene TRBV27 combines with J gene TRBJ1-2, with TRBD1 matching 9 bases. Germline loops: CDR1 MNHEY, CDR2 SMNVEV (reference sequence). J lost 2 bases, V lost 6 bases, and 4 bases had no gene match. The CDR3 runs 14 residues. CDR3 protein: CASRGTGSNYGYTF. In nucleotides, the CDR3 is TGTGCCAGCAGGGGGACAGGGTCAAACTATGGCTACACCTTC.